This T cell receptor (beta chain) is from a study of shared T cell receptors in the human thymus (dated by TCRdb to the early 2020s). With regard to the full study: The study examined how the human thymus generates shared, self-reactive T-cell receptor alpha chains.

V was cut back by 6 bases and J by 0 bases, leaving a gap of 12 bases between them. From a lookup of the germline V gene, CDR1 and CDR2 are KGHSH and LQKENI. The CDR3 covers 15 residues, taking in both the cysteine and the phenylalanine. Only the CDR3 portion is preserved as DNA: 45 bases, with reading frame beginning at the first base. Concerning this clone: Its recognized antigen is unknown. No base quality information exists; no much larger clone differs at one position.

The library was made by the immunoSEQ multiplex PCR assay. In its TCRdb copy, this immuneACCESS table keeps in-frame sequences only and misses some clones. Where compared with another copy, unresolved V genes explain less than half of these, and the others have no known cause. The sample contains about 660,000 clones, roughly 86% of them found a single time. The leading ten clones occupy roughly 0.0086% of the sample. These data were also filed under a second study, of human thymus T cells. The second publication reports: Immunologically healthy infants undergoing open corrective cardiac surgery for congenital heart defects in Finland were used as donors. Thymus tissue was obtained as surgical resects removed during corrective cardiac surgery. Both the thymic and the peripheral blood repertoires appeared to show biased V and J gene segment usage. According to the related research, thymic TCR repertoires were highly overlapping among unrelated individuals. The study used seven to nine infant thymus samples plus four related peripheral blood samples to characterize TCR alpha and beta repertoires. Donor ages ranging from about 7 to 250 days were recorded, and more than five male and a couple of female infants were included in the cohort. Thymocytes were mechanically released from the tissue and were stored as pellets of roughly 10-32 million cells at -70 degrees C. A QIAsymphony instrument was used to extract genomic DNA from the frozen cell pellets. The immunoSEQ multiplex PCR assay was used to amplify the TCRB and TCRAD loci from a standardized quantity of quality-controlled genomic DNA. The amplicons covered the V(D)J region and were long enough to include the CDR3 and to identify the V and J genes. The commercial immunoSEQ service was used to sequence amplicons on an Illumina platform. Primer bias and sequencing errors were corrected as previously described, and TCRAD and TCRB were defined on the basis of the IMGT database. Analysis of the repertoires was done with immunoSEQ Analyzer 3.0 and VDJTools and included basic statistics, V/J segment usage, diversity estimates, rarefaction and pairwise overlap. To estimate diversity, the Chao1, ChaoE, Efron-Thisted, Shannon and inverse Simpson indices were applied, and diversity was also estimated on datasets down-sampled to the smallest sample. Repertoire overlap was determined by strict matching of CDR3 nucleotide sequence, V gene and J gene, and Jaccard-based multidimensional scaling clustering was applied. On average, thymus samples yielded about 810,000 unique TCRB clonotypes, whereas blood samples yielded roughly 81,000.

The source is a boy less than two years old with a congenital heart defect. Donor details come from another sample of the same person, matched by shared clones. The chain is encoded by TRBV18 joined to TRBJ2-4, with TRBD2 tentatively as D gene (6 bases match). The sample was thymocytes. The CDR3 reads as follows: CASSGTPEAKNIQYF. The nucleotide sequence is TGTGCCAGCTCGGGGACTCCCGAAGCCAAAAACATTCAGTACTTC.